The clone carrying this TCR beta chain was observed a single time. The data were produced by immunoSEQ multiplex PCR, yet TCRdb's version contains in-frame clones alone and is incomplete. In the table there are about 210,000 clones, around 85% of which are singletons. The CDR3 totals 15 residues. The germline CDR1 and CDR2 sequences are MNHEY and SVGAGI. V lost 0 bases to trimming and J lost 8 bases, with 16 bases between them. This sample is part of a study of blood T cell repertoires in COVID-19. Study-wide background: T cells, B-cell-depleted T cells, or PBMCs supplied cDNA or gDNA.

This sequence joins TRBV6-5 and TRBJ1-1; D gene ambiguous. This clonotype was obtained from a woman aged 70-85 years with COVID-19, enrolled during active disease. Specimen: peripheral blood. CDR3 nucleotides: TGTGCCAGCAGTTACTCGAGGAGGTCGCTAACCGAAGCTTTCTTT. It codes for CASSYSRRSLTEAFF.